One sample yielded the 28 T cell receptor beta chains listed below, sequenced in a study of blood T cell repertoires in COVID-19. Clones were sequenced by immunoSEQ multiplex PCR, and TCRdb holds only the in-frame ones, with some missing. The sample carries about 370,000 clones, about nine tenths recorded once. Sequenced: PBMCs or T cells enriched from blood (not recorded which). The receptors stem from a woman in her twenties or thirties who had recovered from COVID-19.

This clone was detected only once. The rearrangement uses TRBV6-1 and TRBJ1-2; possible D gene TRBD1, 6 bases. The germline V gene has CDR1 MNHNS and CDR2 SASEGT. The CDR3 spans 14 residues. V dropped 3 bases and J dropped 6 bases, with 14 bases sitting between them. The DNA of the CDR3 is TGTGCCAGCAGTGAGGGGGGGGCAAGGGATGGCTACACCTTC. It translates to CASSEGGARDGYTF.

The CDR3 sequence is CASSFDDGRDTEAFF. In DNA form, the CDR3 reads TGTGCCAGCAGTTTCGATGACGGGCGGGACACTGAAGCTTTCTTT. This rearrangement joins TRBV6-5 to TRBJ1-1; D not resolved. Germline V gene data show CDR1 as MNHEY and CDR2 as SVGAGI. This CDR3 has 15 residues. Trimming left V 4 bases short and J 3 bases short, with 15 bases between.

The chain employs TRBV5-5 and TRBJ2-7; the D gene is possibly TRBD1 (8 bases). The CDR3 spans 16 residues. The germline gives CDR1 SGHKS, CDR2 YYEKEE (reference sequence). The V gene lost 5 bases and the J gene lost 6 bases, with 24 bases spanning the gap. The chain's CDR3 is CASRHTGGTIGGEQYF. In nucleotides, the CDR3 is TGTGCCAGCAGACATACAGGGGGGACTATCGGGGGCGAGCAGTACTTC.

The chain is built from TRBV7-9 and TRBJ1-4; D is possibly TRBD1 (5 bases). Germline-derived CDR1 and CDR2 are SEHNR and FQNEAQ (reference sequence). Trimming shortened V by 1 base and J by 4 bases, and 16 bases separated the two germline ends. CDR3 length: 17 residues. The CDR3 nucleotides are TGTGCCAGCAGCTTAGATCTGGGTCGGGGGAATAATGAAAAACTGTTTTTT. Translated: CASSLDLGRGNNEKLFF. The full variable domain, in which reference TRBV7-9 and TRBJ1-4 provide the parts outside the CDR3, is DTGVSQNPRHKITKRGQNVTFRCDPISEHNRLYWYRQTLGQGPEFLTYFQNEAQLEKSRLLSDRFSAERPKGSFSTLEIQRTEQGDSAMYLCASSLDLGRGNNEKLFFGSGTQLSVL.

Written as DNA, the CDR3 is TGCGCCAGCAGCCCACCGACTAGCGGGAGGGCCGGTGAGACCCAGTACTTC. It codes for CASSPPTSGRAGETQYF. The J gene is TRBJ2-5, the V gene TRBV5-1, with 14 bases aligning to TRBD2. The CDR3 totals 17 residues. The trim removed 4 bases at V and 5 bases at J, leaving 10 bases unmatched. Germline V lookup: CDR1 SGHRS, CDR2 YFSETQ.

As concerns this clone: An end of the junction does not agree with germline; a read error may underlie this. The rearrangement links TRBV7-7 to TRBJ1-1; TRBD1 is a possible D gene (6 bases). Germline assignment: CDR1 SSHAT and CDR2 FNYEAQ (reference sequence). CDR3 length: 15 amino acids. The CDR3 spells CASSLGGGMNTEAFF. CDR3 nucleotide sequence: TGTGCTAGCAGCTTAGGGGGGGGCATGAACACTGAAGCTTTCTTT. The variable domain in full, with the rest retrieved from reference TRBV7-7 and TRBJ1-1, is GAGVSQSPRYKVTKRGQDVTLRCDPISSHATLYWYQQALGQGPEFLTYFNYEAQPDKSGLPSDRFSAERPEGSISTLTIQRTEQRDSAMYRCASSLGGGMNTEAFFGQGTRLTVV.

The V call is TRBV27, the J call TRBJ2-7; 10 nucleotides line up with TRBD1. Germline V CDR1 and CDR2: MNHEY, SMNVEV (reference sequence). This CDR3 has 17 residues. V shed 8 bases and J 7 bases; nucleotides not matched to a gene: 20. This chain's CDR3 is CASYHRDRGTGRREQYF. CDR3 DNA: TGTGCCAGCTACCACCGGGACAGGGGTACCGGCCGGCGGGAGCAGTACTTC.

The chain couples TRBV30 to TRBJ2-3, with 10 bases fitting TRBD1. V lost 5 bases and J lost 7; bases outside the gene matches: 9. Germline CDR1 and CDR2: GTSNPN and SVGIG (reference sequence). The CDR3 covers 14 residues. CDR3 in amino acids: CAWARQGAVNTQYF. CDR3 DNA: TGTGCCTGGGCGAGACAGGGGGCGGTAAATACGCAGTATTTT.

This clone was seen a handful of times. The chain's CDR3 is CASSESSGATPEKLFF. CDR3 nucleotide sequence: TGCGCCAGCAGTGAGTCATCAGGGGCGACCCCTGAAAAACTGTTTTTT. The chain uses TRBV10-2 and TRBJ1-4; a weak D match, TRBD1 (6 bases). V gave up 0 bases and J gave up 7 bases, with 15 bases separating them. The germline V gene encodes CDR1 WSHSY and CDR2 SAAADI. This CDR3 is built from 16 residues.

The J gene is TRBJ2-2, the V gene TRBV3-1 (or the pseudogene TRBV3-2); TRBD1 agrees at 8 bases. Germline trimming cut 2 bases from V and 6 bases from J; bases unmatched to any gene: 2. Germline V gives CDR1 LGHDT, CDR2 YNNKEL (reference sequence). CDR3 size: 14 residues. CDR3 region: CASSQTQGAGELFF. CDR3 nucleotide sequence: TGTGCCAGCAGCCAAACACAGGGGGCCGGGGAGCTGTTTTTT.

A few counts support this clone. The chain combines TRBV11-2 with TRBJ1-2, with a possible D match to TRBD1 (6 bases). Germline V CDR1 and CDR2: SGHAT, FQNNGV. CDR3 size: 16 residues. Between the trimmed V and J ends, which lost 5 bases and 4 bases, there was a span of 20 bases. The CDR3 is CASSPAAGGGIYGYTF. The CDR3 nucleotides read TGTGCCAGCAGCCCTGCGGCCGGGGGGGGCATCTATGGCTACACCTTC. The complete variable domain, with remaining parts taken from reference TRBV11-2 and TRBJ1-2, reads EAGVAQSPRYKIIEKRQSVAFWCNPISGHATLYWYQQILGQGPKLLIQFQNNGVVDDSQLPKDRFSAERLKGVDSTLKIQPAKLEDSAVYLCASSPAAGGGIYGYTFGSGTRLTVV.

The chain has TRBV2 and TRBJ2-7, with TRBD1 matching over 9 bases. V lost 7 bases to trimming and J lost 2 bases; unmatched junction nucleotides: 9. The CDR3 has 15 residues. Germline V gene lookup returns CDR1 SNHLY and CDR2 FYNNEI. CDR3: CASIGDRVLPYEQYF. In DNA form, the CDR3 reads TGTGCCAGCATCGGGGACAGGGTGCTACCCTACGAGCAGTACTTC.

The J gene is TRBJ1-6, the V gene TRBV7-9; 9 bases are a match to TRBD1. The CDR3 sequence is 14 residues long. Germline CDR1 and CDR2: SEHNR and FQNEAQ (reference sequence). V lost 5 bases, J lost 11 bases, and 7 bases stayed unmatched. The CDR3 DNA reads TGTGCCAGCAGCCGCGCCGGGACAGGGCCACCCCTCCACTTT. It yields the protein CASSRAGTGPPLHF.

This clone was detected once. This sequence joins TRBV2 and TRBJ2-7; 7 bases agree with TRBD1. Looked up from germline, CDR1 is SNHLY and CDR2 is FYNNEI. The V gene end was trimmed by 6 bases and the J gene end by 2 bases; junction bases not matched to a gene: 4. This CDR3 comprises 13 residues. DNA of the CDR3: TGTGCCAGCAGCCGGGACAGAACCTACGAGCAGTACTTC. Its translation is CASSRDRTYEQYF.

J is TRBJ2-1 and V is TRBV9; D is possibly TRBD2 (6 bases). This CDR3 comprises 15 residues. CDR1 is SGDLS and CDR2 is YYNGEE in the germline V gene. V was trimmed by 4 bases and J by 8 bases, leaving 19 bases between them. The CDR3 region has the DNA TGTGCCAGCAGCCCGACCGGGACTCTCGGACATGAGCAGTTCTTC. Its translation is CASSPTGTLGHEQFF.

The table lists this clone with a count of one. The chain recombines TRBV7-9 with TRBJ1-2; possibly TRBD1 for D (5 bases). This CDR3 spans 17 amino acids. V was trimmed by 1 base and J by 3 bases, leaving 18 bases between them. Germline V gene data show CDR1 as SEHNR and CDR2 as FQNEAQ (reference sequence). CDR3 nucleotides: TGTGCCAGCAGCTTAGGGGTTGGTGGAGGGGATTACTATGGCTACACCTTC. It translates to CASSLGVGGGDYYGYTF.

The chain uses TRBV5-4 and TRBJ2-7; TRBD1 agrees at 9 bases. CDR1 SGHNT and CDR2 YYREEE come from the germline V gene (reference sequence). V lost 5 bases to trimming and J lost 0 bases; unmatched junction nucleotides: 15. The CDR3 runs to 18 residues. DNA for the CDR3: TGTGCCAGCAGTATAGGAACCGGGGACAGGGTTTTCTCCTACGAGCAGTACTTC. Its translation: CASSIGTGDRVFSYEQYF.

V and J are TRBV11-3 and TRBJ2-7, with 11 bases matching TRBD2. The CDR3 is 17 residues long. The ends lost 5 bases at V and 2 bases at J; junction bases unmatched: 11. Looked up from germline, CDR1 is SGHNT and CDR2 is YENEEA. The CDR3 spells CASSILSGGAYPYEQYF. CDR3 sequence (DNA): TGTGCCAGCAGCATACTTAGCGGGGGGGCCTACCCCTACGAGCAGTACTTC.

V usage is TRBV4-2 and J usage is TRBJ2-5, with 9 bases lining up with TRBD2. This CDR3 is 15 amino acids long. V lost 4 bases and J lost 2; bases outside the gene matches: 5. Germline V CDR1 and CDR2: LGHNA, YNFKEQ. The CDR3 here is CASSLRLAEQETQYF. CDR3 nucleotide sequence: TGTGCCAGCAGCCTCAGACTAGCGGAACAAGAGACCCAGTACTTC.

This clone was seen only once. This chain joins TRBV7-9 and TRBJ1-1; unclear D gene. The CDR3 is 15 residues long. The V gene lost 5 bases and the J gene lost 2 bases, with 15 bases spanning the gap. The germline V gene has CDR1 SEHNR and CDR2 FQNEAQ (reference sequence). DNA for the CDR3: TGTGCCAGCAGCCTAACGGACGGGATAAACACTGAAGCTTTCTTT. As protein: CASSLTDGINTEAFF.

The chain joins TRBV7-2 to TRBJ1-4, with 12 bases fitting TRBD1. The V gene's germline CDR1 is SGHTA and CDR2 FQGNSA. V shed 3 bases and J 6 bases; nucleotides not matched to a gene: 2. The CDR3 sequence is 15 residues long. The CDR3: CASSLGTGGYEKLFF. The CDR3, as DNA: TGTGCCAGCAGCTTGGGGACAGGGGGCTATGAAAAACTGTTTTTT.

This sequence joins TRBV19 and TRBJ1-2; tentatively, D is TRBD1 (5 bases). Trimming shortened V by 7 bases and J by 9 bases, and 21 bases separated the two germline ends. CDR3 length: 14 residues. Germline CDR1 LNHDA, CDR2 SQIVND (reference sequence). This CDR3 reads CASTPPGNTVRYTF. The CDR3 DNA is TGTGCCAGTACCCCGCCAGGGAACACTGTTCGCTACACCTTC.

The genes are TRBV6-1 and TRBJ1-4, with a tentative D call TRBD1 (5 bases). This CDR3 is built from 15 residues. The V gene's germline CDR1 is MNHNS and CDR2 SASEGT. Trimming pared 3 bases from V and 8 bases from J, leaving 16 bases between. In DNA, the CDR3 is TGTGCCAGCAGTGATCTATCCCTCGGGGGGGAAAAACTGTTTTTT. Its translation: CASSDLSLGGEKLFF.

This clone is a singleton in its sample. The chain has TRBV3-1 (or the pseudogene TRBV3-2) and TRBJ2-2; possibly TRBD2 for D (5 bases). This CDR3 comprises 15 residues. Per the germline V gene, CDR1 is LGHDT and CDR2 is YNNKEL (reference sequence). V shed 5 bases and J shed 2 bases, with 12 bases lying between them. The chain's CDR3 is CASSGSSANTGELFF. As DNA, the CDR3 is TGTGCCAGCAGCGGCAGTAGCGCCAACACCGGGGAGCTGTTTTTT.

The genes are TRBV11-2 and TRBJ1-1; 9 bases map to TRBD1. The CDR3 length is 18 residues. Germline values: CDR1 SGHAT, CDR2 FQNNGV. V gave up 2 bases and J gave up 5 bases; unmatched junction bases: 15. The chain's CDR3 is CASSLYRDREYRGTEAFF. CDR3 nucleotides: TGTGCCAGCAGCTTATACCGGGACAGGGAATACCGGGGAACTGAAGCTTTCTTT.

The J gene is TRBJ1-4, the V gene TRBV9; TRBD1 aligns across 8 bases. This CDR3 has 14 amino acids. V was clipped by 3 bases and J by 8 bases; unmatched bases: 6. CDR1 and CDR2 (germline): SGDLS, YYNGEE. CDR3 loop: CASSAGGSGEKLFF. The CDR3 DNA reads TGTGCCAGCAGCGCAGGGGGCTCAGGGGAAAAACTGTTTTTT. Full variable domain (remainder filled in from reference TRBV9 and TRBJ1-4): DSGVTQTPKHLITATGQRVTLRCSPRSGDLSVYWYQQSLDQGLQFLIQYYNGEERAKGNILERFSAQQFPDLHSELNLSSLELGDSALYFCASSAGGSGEKLFFGSGTQLSVL.

The chain couples TRBV2 to TRBJ2-3; D is uncertain. V was pared by 5 bases and J by 2 bases, with 5 bases between. This CDR3 comprises 12 residues. Germline assignment: CDR1 SNHLY and CDR2 FYNNEI. CDR3 sequence: CASSSNTDTQYF. As DNA, the CDR3 is TGTGCCAGCAGTTCAAACACAGATACGCAGTATTTT.

The chain recombines TRBV28 with TRBJ2-1; D is possibly TRBD2 (5 bases). The CDR3 spans 15 residues. V shed 2 bases and J shed 4 bases, with 12 bases lying between them. CDR1 and CDR2 (germline): MDHEN, SYDVKM. Here the CDR3 DNA reads TGTGCCAGCAGTTTAAGGCTAGCCACATACAATGAGCAGTTCTTC. Its translation is CASSLRLATYNEQFF.